The clone carrying this T cell receptor beta chain has a single count. Trimming at V came to 6 bases and at J to 7 bases, leaving 11 bases not matched to a gene. The CDR3 length is 13 residues. Germline CDR1 is GTSNPN and CDR2 is SVGIG (reference sequence). This sample was taken from a study of technical replicates of blood from several donors. Generated by immunoSEQ multiplex PCR, the TCRdb table keeps only in-frame clones and is missing some. Of 80,000 or so clones in the sample, nearly 97% are singletons; the top ten hold 0.36%. J is TRBJ2-5 and V is TRBV30, with 7 bases that match TRBD1. Sequences were obtained from T cells isolated from PBMCs. The TCR sequence derives from a human donor in good health. The CDR3 bases are TGTGCCTGCGGTAGACAGGGAATGGGGACCCAGTACTTC. It encodes CACGRQGMGTQYF.